The present T cell receptor (beta chain) was sequenced within a study of tumor-infiltrating lymphocytes in primary liver carcinoma. The authors made TCR beta cDNA from about 500 ng total RNA with a constant-region primer. Sequencing libraries for TCR beta derived from three nested multiplex PCR rounds that used slightly modified ARM-PCR. The two initial PCR rounds, roughly 11 cycles each, used TRBV1-TRBV30 forward and C-beta reverse primers. Using its own MiXCR run on the multiplex PCR reads, TCRdb lists one record per CDR3 protein. The data contain some 20,000 distinct CDR3 sequences, almost 80% of them seen just once; the ten biggest clones take up approximately 36%. The CDR3 contains 13 residues. Looked up from germline, CDR1 is SGHAT and CDR2 is FQNNGV. Co-extraction of RNA and DNA was performed on about 19-33 mg of unsorted bulk tissue. On this clonotype itself: One junction end does not reproduce the germline sequence, and a read error may be involved.

The chain joins TRBV11-2 to TRBJ2-7, with a weak D call TRBD2 (5 bases). Sequencing used liver tumor tissue from sampling region 4. Subset specified: tumor region T4, right-lateral pole. The receptor was derived from a woman aged 30 to 39 with primary liver carcinoma and hepatitis B virus infection. CDR3 coding DNA: TGTCCCAGCAGCCCCGGGAACACCTATAAGCAGTACTTC. It translates to CPSSPGNTYKQYF.